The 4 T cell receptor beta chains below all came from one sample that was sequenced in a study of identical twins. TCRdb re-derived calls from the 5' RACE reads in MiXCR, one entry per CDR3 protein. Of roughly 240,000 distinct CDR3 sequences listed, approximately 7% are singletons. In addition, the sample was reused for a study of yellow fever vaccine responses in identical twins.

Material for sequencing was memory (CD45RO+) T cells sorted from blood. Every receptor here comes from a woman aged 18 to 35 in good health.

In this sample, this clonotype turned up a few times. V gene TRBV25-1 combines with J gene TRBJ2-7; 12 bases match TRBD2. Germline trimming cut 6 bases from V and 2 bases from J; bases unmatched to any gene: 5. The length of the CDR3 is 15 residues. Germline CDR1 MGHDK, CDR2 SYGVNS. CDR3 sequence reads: CASSVTSGSPYEQYF. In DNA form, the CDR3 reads TGTGCCAGCAGCGTGACTAGCGGGAGCCCCTACGAGCAGTACTTC.

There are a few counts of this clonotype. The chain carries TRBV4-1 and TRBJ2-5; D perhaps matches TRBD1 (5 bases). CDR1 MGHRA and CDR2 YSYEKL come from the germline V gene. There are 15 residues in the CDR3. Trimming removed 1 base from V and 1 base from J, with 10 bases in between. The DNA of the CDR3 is TGCGCCAGCAGCCAAGTATATCAGGGCCAAGAGACCCAGTACTTC. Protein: CASSQVYQGQETQYF.

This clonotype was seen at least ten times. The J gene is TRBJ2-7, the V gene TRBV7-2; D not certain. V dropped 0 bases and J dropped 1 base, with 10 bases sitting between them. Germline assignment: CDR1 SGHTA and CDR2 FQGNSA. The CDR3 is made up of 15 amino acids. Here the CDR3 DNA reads TGTGCCAGCAGCTTAGCCGTCGGCAGTTCCTACGAGCAGTACGTC. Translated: CASSLAVGSSYEQYV.

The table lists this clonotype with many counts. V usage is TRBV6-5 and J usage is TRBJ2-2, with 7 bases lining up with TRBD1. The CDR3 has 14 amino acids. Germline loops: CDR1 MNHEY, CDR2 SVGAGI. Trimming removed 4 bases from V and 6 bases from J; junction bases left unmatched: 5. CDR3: CASSFRTGSGELFF. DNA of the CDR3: TGTGCCAGCAGTTTTCGGACAGGCTCCGGGGAGCTGTTTTTT.